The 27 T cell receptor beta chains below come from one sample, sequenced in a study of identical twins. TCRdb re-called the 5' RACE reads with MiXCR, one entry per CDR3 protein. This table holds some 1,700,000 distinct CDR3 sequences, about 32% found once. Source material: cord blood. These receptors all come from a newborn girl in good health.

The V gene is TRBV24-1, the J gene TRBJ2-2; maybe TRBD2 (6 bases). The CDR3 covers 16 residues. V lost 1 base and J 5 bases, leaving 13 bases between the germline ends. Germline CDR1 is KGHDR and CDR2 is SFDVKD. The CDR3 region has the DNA TGTGCCACCAGTGATTTTTTGGGGGAGGCGACCGGGGAGCTGTTTTTT. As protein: CATSDFLGEATGELFF.

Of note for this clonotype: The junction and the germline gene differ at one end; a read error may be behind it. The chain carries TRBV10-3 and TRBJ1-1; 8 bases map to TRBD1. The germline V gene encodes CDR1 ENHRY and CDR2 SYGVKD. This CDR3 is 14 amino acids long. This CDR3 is CALSETGANTEAFF. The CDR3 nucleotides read TGTGCCCTCAGTGAGACAGGGGCGAACACTGAAGCTTTCTTT.

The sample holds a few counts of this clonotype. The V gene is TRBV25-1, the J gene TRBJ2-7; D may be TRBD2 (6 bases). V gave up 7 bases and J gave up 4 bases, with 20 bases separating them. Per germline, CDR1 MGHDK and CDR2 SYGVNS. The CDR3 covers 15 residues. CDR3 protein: CASTRPGLSLYEQYF. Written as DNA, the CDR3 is TGTGCCAGCACCCGACCGGGACTTAGCCTTTACGAGCAGTACTTC.

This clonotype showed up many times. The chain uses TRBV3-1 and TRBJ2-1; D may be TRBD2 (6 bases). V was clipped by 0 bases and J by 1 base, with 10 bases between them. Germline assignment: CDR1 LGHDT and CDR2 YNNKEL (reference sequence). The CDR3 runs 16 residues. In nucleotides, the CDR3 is TGTGCCAGCAGCCAAGACTGGGACTGGTCCTACAATGAGCAGTTCTTC. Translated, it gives CASSQDWDWSYNEQFF.

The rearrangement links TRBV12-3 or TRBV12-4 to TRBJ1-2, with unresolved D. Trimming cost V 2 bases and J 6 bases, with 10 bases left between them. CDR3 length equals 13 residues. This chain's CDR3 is CASSLWAQNGYTF. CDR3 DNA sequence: TGTGCCAGCAGTTTATGGGCACAAAATGGCTACACCTTC.

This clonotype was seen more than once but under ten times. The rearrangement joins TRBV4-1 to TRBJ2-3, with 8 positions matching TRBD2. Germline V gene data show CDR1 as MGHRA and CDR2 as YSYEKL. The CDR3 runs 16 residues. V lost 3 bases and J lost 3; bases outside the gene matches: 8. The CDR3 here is CASSHGGLAQTDTQYF. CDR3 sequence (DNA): TGCGCCAGCAGCCACGGCGGACTAGCCCAAACAGATACGCAGTATTTT.

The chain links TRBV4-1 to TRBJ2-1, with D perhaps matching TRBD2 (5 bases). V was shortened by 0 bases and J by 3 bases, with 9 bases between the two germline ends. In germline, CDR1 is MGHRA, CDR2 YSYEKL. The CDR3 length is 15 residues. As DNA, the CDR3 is TGCGCCAGCAGCCAAGAACTAGTGGGCTACAATGAGCAGTTCTTC. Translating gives CASSQELVGYNEQFF.

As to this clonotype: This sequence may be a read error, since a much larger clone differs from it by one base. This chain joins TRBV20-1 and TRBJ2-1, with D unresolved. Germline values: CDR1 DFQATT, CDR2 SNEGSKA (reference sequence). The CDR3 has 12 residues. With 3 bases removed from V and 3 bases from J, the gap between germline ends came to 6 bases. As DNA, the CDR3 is TGCAGTGCTAGTGAGATCTACAATGAGCAGTTCTTC. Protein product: CSASEIYNEQFF.

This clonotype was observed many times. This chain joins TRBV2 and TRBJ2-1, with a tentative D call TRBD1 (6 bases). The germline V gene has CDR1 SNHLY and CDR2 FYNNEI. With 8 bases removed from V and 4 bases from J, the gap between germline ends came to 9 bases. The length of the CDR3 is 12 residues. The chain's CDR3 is CASQTGYNEQFF. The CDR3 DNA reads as TGTGCCAGCCAAACAGGGTACAATGAGCAGTTCTTC.

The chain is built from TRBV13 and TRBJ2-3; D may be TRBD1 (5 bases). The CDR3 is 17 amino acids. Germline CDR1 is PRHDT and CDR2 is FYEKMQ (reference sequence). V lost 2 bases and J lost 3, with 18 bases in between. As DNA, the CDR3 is TGTGCCAGCAGCTTATTTGGTTGGAGAAAGGGGACAGATACGCAGTATTTT. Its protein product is CASSLFGWRKGTDTQYF.

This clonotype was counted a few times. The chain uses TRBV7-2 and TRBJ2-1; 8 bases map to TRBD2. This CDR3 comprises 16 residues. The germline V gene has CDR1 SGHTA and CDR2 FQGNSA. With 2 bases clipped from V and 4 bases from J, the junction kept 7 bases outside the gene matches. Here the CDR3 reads CASSLMTGGSYNEQFF. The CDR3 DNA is TGTGCCAGCAGCTTAATGACGGGAGGGTCGTACAATGAGCAGTTCTTC.

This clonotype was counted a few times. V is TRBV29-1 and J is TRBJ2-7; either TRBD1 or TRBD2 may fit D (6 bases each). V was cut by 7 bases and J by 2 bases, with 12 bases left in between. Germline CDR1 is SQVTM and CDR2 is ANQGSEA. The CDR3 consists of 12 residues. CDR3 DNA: TGCAGCGGCCTGGGGGGCACCTACGAGCAGTACTTC. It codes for CSGLGGTYEQYF.

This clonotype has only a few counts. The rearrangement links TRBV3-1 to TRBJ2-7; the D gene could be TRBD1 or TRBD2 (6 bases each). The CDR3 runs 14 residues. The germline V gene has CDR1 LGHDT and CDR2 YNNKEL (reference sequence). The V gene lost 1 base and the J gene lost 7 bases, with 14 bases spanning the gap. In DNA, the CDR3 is TGTGCCAGCAGCCAAGGACGGGGGCTGAAAGAGCAGTACTTC. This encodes CASSQGRGLKEQYF.

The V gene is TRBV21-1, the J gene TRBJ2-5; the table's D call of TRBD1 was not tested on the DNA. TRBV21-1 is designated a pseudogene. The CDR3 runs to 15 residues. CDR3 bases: TGTGCCAGCACAGTGGATCGGACAGTTCAAGAGACCCAGTACTTC. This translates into CASTVDRTVQETQYF.

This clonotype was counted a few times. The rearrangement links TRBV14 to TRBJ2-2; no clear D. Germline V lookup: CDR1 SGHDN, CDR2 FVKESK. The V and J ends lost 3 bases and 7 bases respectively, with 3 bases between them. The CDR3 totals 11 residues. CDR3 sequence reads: CASSHIGELFF. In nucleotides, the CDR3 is TGTGCCAGCAGCCATATCGGGGAGCTGTTTTTT. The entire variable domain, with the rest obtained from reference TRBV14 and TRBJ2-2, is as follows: EAGVTQFPSHSVIEKGQTVTLRCDPISGHDNLYWYRRVMGKEIKFLLHFVKESKQDESGMPNNRFLAERTGGTYSTLKVQPAELEDSGVYFCASSHIGELFFGEGSRLTVL.

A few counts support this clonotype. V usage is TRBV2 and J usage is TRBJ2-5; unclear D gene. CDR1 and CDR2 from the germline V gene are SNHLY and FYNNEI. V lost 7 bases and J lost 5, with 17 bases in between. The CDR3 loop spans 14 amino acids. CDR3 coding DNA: TGTGCCAGCATTCCGGGCCCTTGGGCGGAGACCCAGTACTTC. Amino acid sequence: CASIPGPWAETQYF.

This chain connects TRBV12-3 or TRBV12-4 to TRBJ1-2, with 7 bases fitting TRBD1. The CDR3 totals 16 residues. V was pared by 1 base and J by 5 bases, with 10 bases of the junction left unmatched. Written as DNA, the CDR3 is TGTGCCAGCAGTTTAGTGGACGGACAGGTGGTTTATGGCTACACCTTC. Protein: CASSLVDGQVVYGYTF.

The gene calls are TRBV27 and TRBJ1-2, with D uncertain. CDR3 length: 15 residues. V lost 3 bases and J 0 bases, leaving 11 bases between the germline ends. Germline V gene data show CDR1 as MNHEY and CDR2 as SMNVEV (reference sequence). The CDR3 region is CASSFSGRANYGYTF. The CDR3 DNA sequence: TGTGCCAGCAGTTTCTCCGGGAGAGCTAACTATGGCTACACCTTC.

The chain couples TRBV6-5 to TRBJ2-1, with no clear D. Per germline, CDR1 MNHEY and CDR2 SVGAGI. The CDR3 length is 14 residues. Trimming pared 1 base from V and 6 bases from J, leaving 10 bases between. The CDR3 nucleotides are TGTGCCAGCAGTTACTACTCCAAACGCAATGAGCAGTTCTTC. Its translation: CASSYYSKRNEQFF.

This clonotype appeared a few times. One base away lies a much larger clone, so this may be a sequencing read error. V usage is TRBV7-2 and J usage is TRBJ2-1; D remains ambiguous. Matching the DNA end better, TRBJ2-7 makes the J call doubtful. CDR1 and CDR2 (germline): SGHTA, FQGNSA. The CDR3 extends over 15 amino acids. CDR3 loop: CASSLDRGRNNEQYF. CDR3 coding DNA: TGTGCCAGCAGCTTAGACCGTGGCAGGAACAATGAGCAGTACTTC.

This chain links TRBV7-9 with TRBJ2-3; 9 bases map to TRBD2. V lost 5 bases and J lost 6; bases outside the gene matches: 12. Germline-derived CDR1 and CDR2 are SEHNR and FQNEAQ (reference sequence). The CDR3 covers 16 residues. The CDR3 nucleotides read TGTGCCAGCAGCCGCGGCGGTAGCGGGAGTTTGGATACGCAGTATTTT. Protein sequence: CASSRGGSGSLDTQYF.

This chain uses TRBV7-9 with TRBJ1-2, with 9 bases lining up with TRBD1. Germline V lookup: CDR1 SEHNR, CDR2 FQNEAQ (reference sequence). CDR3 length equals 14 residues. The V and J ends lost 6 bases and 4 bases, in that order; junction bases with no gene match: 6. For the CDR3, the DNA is TGTGCCAGCAGATCCGGGACAGGGTCCTATGGCTACACCTTC. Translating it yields CASRSGTGSYGYTF. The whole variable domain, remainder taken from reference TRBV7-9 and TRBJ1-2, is DTGVSQNPRHKITKRGQNVTFRCDPISEHNRLYWYRQTLGQGPEFLTYFQNEAQLEKSRLLSDRFSAERPKGSFSTLEIQRTEQGDSAMYLCASRSGTGSYGYTFGSGTRLTVV.

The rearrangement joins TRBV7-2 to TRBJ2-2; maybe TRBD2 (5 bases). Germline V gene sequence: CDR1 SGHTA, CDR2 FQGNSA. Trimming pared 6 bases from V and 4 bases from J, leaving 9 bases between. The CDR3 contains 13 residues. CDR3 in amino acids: CASSGGFTGELFF. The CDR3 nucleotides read TGTGCCAGCAGTGGCGGGTTCACCGGGGAGCTGTTTTTT.

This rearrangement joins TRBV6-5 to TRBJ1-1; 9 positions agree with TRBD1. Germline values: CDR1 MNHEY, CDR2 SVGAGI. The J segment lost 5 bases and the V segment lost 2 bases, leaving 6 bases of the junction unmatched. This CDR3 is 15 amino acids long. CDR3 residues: CASSYGQGIGTEAFF. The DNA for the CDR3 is TGTGCCAGCAGTTACGGACAGGGGATCGGAACTGAAGCTTTCTTT.

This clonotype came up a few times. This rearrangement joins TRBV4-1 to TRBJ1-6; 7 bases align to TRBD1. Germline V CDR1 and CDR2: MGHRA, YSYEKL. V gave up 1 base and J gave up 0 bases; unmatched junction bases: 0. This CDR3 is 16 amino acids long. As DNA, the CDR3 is TGCGCCAGCAGCCAAGGGGACAGCTCCTATAATTCACCCCTCCACTTT. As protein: CASSQGDSSYNSPLHF.

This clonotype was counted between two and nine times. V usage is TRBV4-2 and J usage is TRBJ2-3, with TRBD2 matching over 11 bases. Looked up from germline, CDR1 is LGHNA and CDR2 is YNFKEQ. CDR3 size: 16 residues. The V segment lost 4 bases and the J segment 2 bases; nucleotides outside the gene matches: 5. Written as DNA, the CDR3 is TGTGCCAGCAGCCGATTACTAGCGGGGGCCACAGATACGCAGTATTTT. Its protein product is CASSRLLAGATDTQYF.

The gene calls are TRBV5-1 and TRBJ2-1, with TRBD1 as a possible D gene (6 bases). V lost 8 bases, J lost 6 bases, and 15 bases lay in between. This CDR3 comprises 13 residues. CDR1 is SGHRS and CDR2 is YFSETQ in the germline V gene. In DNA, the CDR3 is TGCGCCAGTGGGCTCAGGGGAACCAATGAGCAGTTCTTC. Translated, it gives CASGLRGTNEQFF.